This T cell receptor (beta chain) is drawn from a study of blood T cell repertoires in COVID-19. Study-level background: Specimens from acute and convalescent COVID-19 originated in the United States, Italy and Spain.

Patients at the Seattle site were enrolled during active infection and followed longitudinally. V gave up 4 bases and J gave up 6 bases; unmatched junction bases: 6. The CDR3 consists of 13 residues. In germline, CDR1 is SQVTM, CDR2 ANQGSEA. Measured with immunoSEQ multiplex PCR; TCRdb has only the in-frame clones, and not every one. The sample includes about 350,000 clones, more than 70% of them seen just once. The sequence derives from a woman in her seventies with COVID-19, enrolled during active disease. V gene TRBV29-1 combines with J gene TRBJ1-2, with 9 bases that match TRBD1. Sequences were obtained from peripheral blood. Here the CDR3 reads CSVGDGTGNGYTF. The CDR3 bases are TGCAGCGTTGGTGACGGGACAGGGAATGGCTACACCTTC.